This T cell receptor beta chain comes out of a study of T cell responses to AZD1222 COVID-19 vaccine. Study-wide findings and caveats: Increases in Spike-specific TCR breadth and depth were seen after two AZD1222 doses. Reportedly, nearly half the spike-specific TCRs target unmutated variant regions.

With respect to this clone: Its specificity is not known.

The CDR3 extends over 14 amino acids. V gave up 4 bases and J gave up 7 bases, with 15 bases separating them. Assay: immunoSEQ multiplex PCR; the TCRdb copy retains only in-frame clones and omits some. The sample holds 150,000 to 170,000 clones, about 88% seen once. The sample was peripheral blood, taken on day 0 of AZD1222 vaccination. This receptor was identified in an adult in good health. V usage is TRBV5-3 and J usage is TRBJ1-5; the D is unclear. TRBV5-3 is filed as an ORF, its function uncertain. The CDR3 DNA follows: TGTGCCAGAAGCCGTCGGAGGGAAGGACAGCCCCAGCATTTT. It translates to CARSRRREGQPQHF.